This TCR beta chain emerged from a study of response to subunit inactivated influenza vaccine (dated by TCRdb to 2017 to 2018). About the study as a whole: Deep quantitative profiling of the T cell receptor repertoire was used in the study to follow responses to a trivalent subunit inactivated influenza vaccine.

The protocol used for the library was RT-PCR. TCRdb shows the sequencer as Illumina HiSeq 2500. TCRdb passed the public sequencing reads through fastp at Q25 and MiXCR, retaining productive beta sequences. One record per CDR3 amino acid sequence lists the most common genes and DNA. The sample data list a few hundred thousand distinct CDR3 sequences, and 20% to 25% of these were observed just once. 10% to 13% of the sample lies in the top ten. Regarding this clonotype: Its antigen remains undetermined. No base-level quality is on record; no much larger clone is a single base apart.

Reading the germline V gene gives CDR1 SGHTA and CDR2 FQGNSA. The CDR3 holds 13 amino acids from the cysteine to the phenylalanine. This entry keeps only the CDR3 DNA: 39 bases, framed from base 1. V lost 4 bases and J lost 8 bases, and the count of bases not matched to a germline gene is 7. What the research found in general, with its limitations: It was suggested by the authors that each seasonal influenza vaccination may recruit only a limited number of new T cells.

The source was PBMCs from blood, collected roughly 20 months after vaccination. The sequence came from a man in his fifties or sixties who received an inactivated influenza vaccine. Donor details come from another sample of the same person, matched by shared clones. The sequence joins TRBV7-2 to TRBJ1-1, and 7 bases in between align with TRBD1. The DNA reads as follows: TGTGCCAGCAGCTCACAGGGGACTGGGGAAGCTTTCTTT. The encoded protein is CASSSQGTGEAFF.